These 12 T cell receptor beta chains were all obtained from the same sample, sequenced in a study of control samples from healthy donors and cancer patients. Repertoires were generated with immunoSEQ multiplex PCR, while TCRdb's copy carries only in-frame clones and drops some. The repertoire has tens of thousands of clones, about nine tenths of them found once; the top ten carry 35% to 50%. Sequencing was performed on PBMCs. The receptors were sampled from a man between 50 and 59 years old with head and neck cancer.

The rearrangement links TRBV5-1 to TRBJ2-3; D ambiguous. Germline assignment: CDR1 SGHRS and CDR2 YFSETQ. The length of the CDR3 is 14 residues. Trimming took off 1 base at V and 2 bases at J, with 8 bases between the two ends. CDR3 protein: CASSLSRHTDTQYF. CDR3 DNA: TGCGCCAGCAGCTTGTCACGGCACACAGATACGCAGTATTTT.

The gene calls are TRBV29-1 and TRBJ1-2; D uncertain. Trimming left V 7 bases short and J 5 bases short, with 11 bases between. The CDR3 loop spans 11 amino acids. Germline CDR1 SQVTM, CDR2 ANQGSEA. The CDR3, as DNA: TGCAGCGCTAACCGGGCTTATGGCTACACCTTC. It specifies CSANRAYGYTF.

This sequence joins TRBV11-2 and TRBJ1-4, with a weak D call TRBD1 (6 bases). Looked up from germline, CDR1 is SGHAT and CDR2 is FQNNGV. The CDR3 has 15 residues. With 5 bases removed from V and 7 bases from J, the gap between germline ends came to 17 bases. CDR3 DNA sequence: TGTGCCAGCAGCCCAGTCAGGGGTGGTCGTGAAAAACTGTTTTTT. Translating it yields CASSPVRGGREKLFF.

The chain employs TRBV7-2 and TRBJ1-5; D is possibly TRBD1 (5 bases). Germline V gives CDR1 SGHTA, CDR2 FQGNSA. The germline V and J ends were trimmed by 3 bases and 11 bases, with 20 bases remaining between them. The CDR3 contains 15 residues. CDR3 nucleotide sequence: TGTGCCAGCAGCTTTGATCGGGGCTTCGGGTCGGCCCAGCATTTT. Translating it yields CASSFDRGFGSAQHF. Full variable domain (outside the CDR3, taken from reference TRBV7-2 and TRBJ1-5): GAGVSQSPSNKVTEKGKDVELRCDPISGHTALYWYRQSLGQGLEFLIYFQGNSAPDKSGLPSDRFSAERTGGSVSTLTIQRTQQEDSAVYLCASSFDRGFGSAQHFGDGTRLSIL.

This chain joins TRBV5-1 and TRBJ2-3; TRBD2 agrees at 9 bases. The CDR3 totals 16 residues. Trimming at V came to 0 bases and at J to 4 bases, leaving 6 bases not matched to a gene. The V gene's germline CDR1 is SGHRS and CDR2 YFSETQ. The CDR3 region has the DNA TGCGCCAGCAGCTTGGCTAGCGGGGCTAGGGCAGATACGCAGTATTTT. It translates to CASSLASGARADTQYF.

The chain recombines TRBV2 with TRBJ2-7; D perhaps matches TRBD1 (7 bases). Per germline, CDR1 SNHLY and CDR2 FYNNEI. Trimming shortened V by 6 bases and J by 2 bases, and 17 bases separated the two germline ends. CDR3 size: 15 residues. CDR3 amino acids: CASSPRGALPYEQYF. The CDR3 DNA sequence: TGTGCCAGCAGCCCCAGGGGGGCCCTACCCTACGAGCAGTACTTC. Complete variable domain (other parts from reference TRBV2 and TRBJ2-7): EPEVTQTPSHQVTQMGQEVILRCVPISNHLYFYWYRQILGQKVEFLVSFYNNEISEKSEIFDDQFSVERPDGSNFTLKIRSTKLEDSAMYFCASSPRGALPYEQYFGPGTRLTVT.

V usage is TRBV29-1 and J usage is TRBJ2-7; 11 bases fit TRBD2. The CDR3 consists of 14 residues. Germline V gives CDR1 SQVTM, CDR2 ANQGSEA. Unmatched junction bases numbered 8, after V lost 6 bases and J lost 4 bases. The CDR3 sequence is CSVGLAGGGYEQYF. The CDR3 nucleotides are TGCAGCGTCGGCCTAGCGGGAGGAGGGTACGAGCAGTACTTC.

The V and J genes are TRBV28 and TRBJ1-6; no definite D call. The CDR3 covers 14 residues. V lost 4 bases and J lost 7, with 11 bases in between. Germline CDR1 reads MDHEN; CDR2 reads SYDVKM. In DNA, the CDR3 is TGTGCCAGCAGTTCCCCTGATGGCAATTCACCCCTCCACTTT. Its protein is CASSSPDGNSPLHF. The complete variable domain, with remaining parts taken from reference TRBV28 and TRBJ1-6, reads DVKVTQSSRYLVKRTGEKVFLECVQDMDHENMFWYRQDPGLGLRLIYFSYDVKMKEKGDIPEGYSVSREKKERFSLILESASTNQTSMYLCASSSPDGNSPLHFGNGTRLTVT.

This chain uses TRBV3-1 (or the pseudogene TRBV3-2) with TRBJ2-2; D is possibly TRBD1 or TRBD2 (5 bases each). The germline gives CDR1 LGHDT, CDR2 YNNKEL (reference sequence). Trimming removed 1 base from V and 2 bases from J, with 8 bases in between. The CDR3 contains 15 residues. The CDR3 loop reads CASSQGGTNTGELFF. CDR3 sequence (DNA): TGTGCCAGCAGCCAAGGAGGGACCAACACCGGGGAGCTGTTTTTT.

The J gene is TRBJ1-2, the V gene TRBV18; 8 bases are shared with TRBD1. J was trimmed by 6 bases and V by 3 bases; bases with no gene match: 3. The CDR3 runs 13 residues. Germline-derived CDR1 and CDR2 are KGHSH and LQKENI. The CDR3 reads CASSPGQGDGYTF. As DNA, the CDR3 is TGTGCCAGCTCACCCGGACAGGGCGATGGCTACACCTTC.

CDR3 sequence: CASSERGGQKYNEQFF. The CDR3 region has the DNA TGTGCCAGCAGCGAACGGGGGGGACAGAAGTACAATGAGCAGTTCTTC. The chain joins TRBV9 to TRBJ2-1; D is possibly TRBD2 (8 bases). The CDR3 spans 16 residues. Germline lookup yields CDR1 SGDLS and CDR2 YYNGEE. The V and J ends lost 3 bases and 4 bases respectively, with 17 bases between them.

The chain employs TRBV7-9 and TRBJ2-1; D gene unclear. The CDR3 totals 14 residues. Germline-derived CDR1 and CDR2 are SEHNR and FQNEAQ (reference sequence). Deletions cut 2 bases from V and 6 bases from J, with 11 bases between. The CDR3 nucleotides are TGTGCCAGCAGCTTACCCCCAGGCTCCAATGAGCAGTTCTTC. This gives the protein CASSLPPGSNEQFF.